The text below deals with one T cell receptor beta chain. Its antigen is still unknown. This CDR3 contains 15 residues. Trimming stripped 5 bases from V and 5 bases from J, with 18 bases between. Germline V gene sequence: CDR1 MNHEY, CDR2 SVGAGI. 13 Jbeta primers and 60 Vbeta primers were used for the PCR. This table comes from immunoSEQ multiplex PCR, and its TCRdb copy is limited to in-frame clones, with some not included. The profile shows 160,000 or so clones, 80% to 85% of them singletons. This specimen belongs to a study of cytomegalovirus exposure and HLA in healthy donors. About the study: From donors who were HLA-typed, an early data release held around 80 million unique TCRs.

Study findings and constraints: A highly shared variant cluster was judged a likely technical artifact.

This chain joins TRBV6-5 and TRBJ1-1; D is perhaps TRBD1 (5 bases). The source of this sequence is a woman between 18 and 29 years old in good health and CMV-seronegative. The sample comprised PBMCs. CDR3 loop: CASSPNPGYPTEAFF. The DNA of the CDR3 is TGTGCCAGCAGTCCTAACCCAGGGTACCCGACTGAAGCTTTCTTT.